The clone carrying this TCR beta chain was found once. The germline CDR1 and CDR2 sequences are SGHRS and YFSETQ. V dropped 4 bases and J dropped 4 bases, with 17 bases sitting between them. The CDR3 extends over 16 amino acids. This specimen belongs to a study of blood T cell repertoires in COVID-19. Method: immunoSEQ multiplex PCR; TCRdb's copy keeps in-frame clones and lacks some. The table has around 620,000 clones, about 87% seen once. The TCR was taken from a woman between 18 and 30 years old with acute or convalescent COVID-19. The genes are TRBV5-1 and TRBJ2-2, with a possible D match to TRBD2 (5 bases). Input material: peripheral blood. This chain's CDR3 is CASSALLVLGTGELFF. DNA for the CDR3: TGCGCCAGCAGCGCCTTACTAGTTTTGGGCACCGGGGAGCTGTTTTTT. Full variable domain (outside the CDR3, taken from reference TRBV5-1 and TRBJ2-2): KAGVTQTPRYLIKTRGQQVTLSCSPISGHRSVSWYQQTPGQGLQFLFEYFSETQRNKGNFPGRFSGRQFSNSRSEMNVSTLELGDSALYLCASSALLVLGTGELFFGEGSRLTVL.